This entry lists 11 T cell receptor delta chains sequenced from one sample in a study of γδ T cells in repeated Plasmodium falciparum infection. Vgamma9/Vdelta2+ and Vdelta2-negative gammadelta T cells were flow-sorted from PBMC for bulk sequencing. TCRdb re-processed the multiplex PCR reads via CATT. The sample records 90,000 or so delta-chain clones, roughly 0.98% being singletons. The specimen sequenced was gamma-delta T cells from blood. The receptors derive from a pool of human donors (malaria-infected and uninfected, not separated).

To note about this clone: The protein given by TCRdb reflects a much larger clone and differs at residue 13 from this DNA's translation, likely from a read error; the protein shown is the DNA's translation. This chain joins TRDV2 and TRDJ1; TRDD2 agrees at 8 bases. TCRdb supplies no J gene; here it was assigned by aligning the nucleotide sequence to germline. Germline loops: CDR1 GEAIGNYY, CDR2 EKD. With 3 bases clipped from V and 0 bases from J, the junction kept 17 bases outside the gene matches. The CDR3 runs 19 residues. The CDR3 loop is CACDPRFLHGVPHTDKLIF. In nucleotides, the CDR3 is TGTGCCTGTGACCCGCGCTTCCTACACGGGGTTCCGCACACCGATAAACTCATCTTT.

Of note for this clone: The TCRdb protein, from a much larger clone, departs from this DNA's translation at residue 10, likely by read error; the protein shown derives from the DNA. V usage is TRDV1 and J usage is TRDJ1; 8 nucleotides line up with TRDD3. The V gene's germline CDR1 is TSWWSYY and CDR2 QGS. The CDR3 is 19 amino acids. The V and J ends lost 2 bases and 0 bases, in that order; junction bases with no gene match: 14. The CDR3 DNA reads as TGTGCTCTTGGGGAAAAAAGGAAAGGTTGCTGGGGGAACACCGATAAACTCATCTTT. It specifies CALGEKRKGCWGNTDKLIF.

In regard to this clone: One base separates it from a far larger clone, so it is likely a read error. The sample holds other DNA sequences that translate to the same CDR3. The chain combines TRDV2 with TRDJ1, with D unclear. The J gene, absent from TCRdb, was called here by matching the DNA to germline. Germline lookup yields CDR1 GEAIGNYY and CDR2 EKD. The CDR3 runs 13 residues. As DNA, the CDR3 is TGTGCCTGTGACACCGGGTACACCGACAAACTCATCTTT. Translated: CACDTGYTDKLIF.

In regard to this clone: TCRdb's listed protein matches a much larger clone and diverges from this DNA's translation at residue 11, likely through a read error; the protein shown comes from the DNA. The chain couples TRDV1 to TRDJ1; no clear D. TCRdb records no J gene; here it was assigned by comparing the DNA to germline. The V gene's germline CDR1 is TSWWSYY and CDR2 QGS. CDR3 length: 17 residues. Trimming took 3 bases from V and 1 from J, leaving 18 bases between them. This CDR3 is CALGDRRVLMCTDKLIF. DNA of the CDR3: TGTGCTCTTGGGGACAGAAGGGTACTGATGTGCACCGATAAACTCATCTTT.

As regards this clone: The translation of this DNA and the TCRdb protein of a much larger clone differ at residue 5, probably owing to a read error; the protein shown here is translated from the DNA. V is TRDV1 and J is TRDJ1; 12 bases map to TRDD3. The J gene was not available in TCRdb and was assigned here by matching the DNA to germline segments. This CDR3 spans 28 amino acids. Germline values: CDR1 TSWWSYY, CDR2 QGS. This CDR3 reads CALGKLGPTTYWGIPRNLLNPRADKLIF. Written as DNA, the CDR3 is TGTGCTCTTGGGAAACTAGGGCCTACTACCTACTGGGGGATACCCCGTAATCTGCTAAATCCGAGGGCCGATAAACTCATCTTT.

A note on this clone: The protein held in TCRdb is that of a much larger clone and does not match this DNA's translation at residue 7, likely because of a read error; the protein shown is translated from the DNA. This sequence joins TRDV2 and TRDJ1; D might be TRDD3 (5 bases). TCRdb supplies no J gene; here it was assigned by aligning the nucleotide sequence to germline. Trimming left V 3 bases short and J 1 base short, with 17 bases between. CDR1 and CDR2 (germline): GEAIGNYY, EKD. The CDR3 runs to 16 residues. The CDR3 DNA reads TGTGCCTGTGACTCACTGGAGGATTCAGCCACCGATAAACTCATCTTT. Its protein is CACDSLEDSATDKLIF.

With respect to this clone: TCRdb attributes to this sequence the protein of a much larger clone, which differs from the DNA translation at residue 12; a read error is likely, and the protein displayed is translated from the DNA. The V gene is TRDV1, the J gene TRDJ1, with 9 nucleotides matching TRDD3. Unmatched junction bases numbered 24, after V lost 5 bases and J lost 5 bases. The CDR3 consists of 20 residues. CDR1 and CDR2 (germline): TSWWSYY, QGS. Written as DNA, the CDR3 is TGTGCTCTTGGGTCCCCAACTCTAACTGGGGGACACGCCTTCGGGGATAAACTCATCTTT. Amino acids: CALGSPTLTGGHAFGDKLIF.

About this clone: TCRdb's protein for this DNA is that of a much larger clone and differs from the translation at residue 4, likely a read error; the protein shown is the DNA translation. The chain is built from TRDV2 and TRDJ1; 8 nucleotides line up with TRDD3. In the absence of a J gene in TCRdb, the DNA was matched to germline to assign it here. The germline V gene encodes CDR1 GEAIGNYY and CDR2 EKD. This CDR3 comprises 19 residues. The CDR3 reads CACGTVSSTGGLYTDKLIF. The CDR3 DNA reads TGTGCCTGTGGCACCGTATCGAGTACTGGGGGTTTGTACACCGATAAACTCATCTTT.

A remark on this clone: The protein recorded in TCRdb matches a much larger clone and deviates from this DNA's translation at residue 4, suggesting a read error; the protein here is obtained by translating the DNA. The chain is built from TRDV2 and TRDJ3; D may be TRDD3 (5 bases). Because TCRdb records no J gene, it was assigned here through a match of the DNA to germline. Deletions cut 5 bases from V and 1 base from J, with 11 bases between. This CDR3 contains 16 residues. From germline, CDR1 is GEAIGNYY and CDR2 EKD. For the CDR3, the DNA is TGTGCCTGTGGCACTCGGGATTCCTGGGACACCCGACAGATGTTTTTC. The encoded protein is CACGTRDSWDTRQMFF.

The table lists this clone with many counts. For this DNA, TCRdb reports the protein of a much larger clone, which diverges at residue 18, most likely from a read error; the protein presented here is translated directly from the DNA. The rearrangement uses TRDV2 and TRDJ3; 7 positions agree with TRDD3. TCRdb offers no J gene call, so here the DNA was matched to germline to obtain one. Germline CDR1 reads GEAIGNYY; CDR2 reads EKD. This CDR3 comprises 21 residues. This chain's CDR3 is CACDKRSWGFLKTWDTRKMFF. DNA of the CDR3: TGTGCCTGTGACAAGAGGAGCTGGGGGTTCCTTAAGACCTGGGACACCCGAAAGATGTTTTTC.

Remarks on this clone: TCRdb has a much larger clone's protein, which differs at residue 17 from the translation of this DNA, likely because of a read error; what is shown is the protein translated from the DNA. The V gene call reads TRDV2; no J gene was called; no check of the table's D call, TRDD3, against the DNA was made. Germline V gene data show CDR1 as GEAIGNYY and CDR2 as EKD. CDR3 length equals 18 residues. The CDR3 here is CACDTLSRGYAYTDKLTF. DNA for the CDR3: TGTGCCTGTGACACCCTCTCAAGGGGATACGCGTACACCGATAAACTCACCTTT.